This TCR beta chain is from a study of molecular identifiers for immune sequencing clone quantification. Germline CDR1 reads DFQATT; CDR2 reads SNEGSKA (reference sequence). CDR3 length: 12 amino acids. Concerning this clonotype: A much larger clone lies one base from this, so it may be a read error.

Via MiXCR, TCRdb re-called the PCR reads, giving one row per CDR3 protein. The top ten clones hold 0.65% to 0.95% of a sample with 400,000 to 600,000 distinct CDR3 sequences, over 20% of them seen once. The V call is TRBV20-1, the J call TRBJ2-7, with no clear D. What was sequenced was naive CD8+ T cells from blood, with Jurkat cell RNA spiked in. As for subset: FACS-sorted CD8+CD4-CCR7+CD45RA+ naive T cells. The sequence was collected from a human donor in good health. Some libraries in this study had Jurkat cell RNA spiked in. CDR3 protein: CSASELSYEQHF. Here the CDR3 DNA reads TGCAGTGCTTCAGAGTTGTCCTACGAGCAGCACTTC.